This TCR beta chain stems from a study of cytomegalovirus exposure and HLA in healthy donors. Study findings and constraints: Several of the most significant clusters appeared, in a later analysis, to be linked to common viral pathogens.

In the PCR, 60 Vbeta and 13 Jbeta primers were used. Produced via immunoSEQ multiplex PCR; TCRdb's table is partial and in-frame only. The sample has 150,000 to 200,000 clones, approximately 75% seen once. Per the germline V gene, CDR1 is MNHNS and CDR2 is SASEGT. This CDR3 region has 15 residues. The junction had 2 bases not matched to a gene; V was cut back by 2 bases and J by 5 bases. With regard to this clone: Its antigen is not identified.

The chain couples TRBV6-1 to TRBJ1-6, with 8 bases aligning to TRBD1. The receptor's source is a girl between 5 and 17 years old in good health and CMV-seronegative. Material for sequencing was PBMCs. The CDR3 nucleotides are TGTGCCAGCAGTGAATTACAGGGGGATAATTCACCCCTCCACTTT. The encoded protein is CASSELQGDNSPLHF.